The 5 T cell receptor beta chains below were found in one sample sequenced in a study of T cells in Graves' hyperthyroidism and ophthalmopathy. Authors of the study amplified TCR beta CDR3 regions from RNA transcripts. HTBI primers drove first-round RT-PCR of the TCR CDR3. TCRdb redid the calling of the multiplex PCR reads with MiXCR, one entry per CDR3 protein. This sample has over 700,000 distinct CDR3 sequences; approximately 40% occur once, and the top ten carry around 30%. The sequenced sample consisted of blood. These receptors were collected from a woman between 40 and 55 years old with Graves' hyperthyroidism.

Concerning this clonotype itself: The conserved phenylalanine or tryptophan is not found at the CDR3 terminus, so this likely reflects a read error. The CDR3 DNA sequence: TGTGCCAGCAGCCTGCAAGGACTGAACACTGAAGCTTTCCTT. The encoded protein is CASSLQGLNTEAFL. J is TRBJ1-1 and V is TRBV7-2, with D unclear. This CDR3 region has 14 residues. Germline values: CDR1 SGHTA, CDR2 FQGNSA. The V end lost 5 bases, the J end lost 0 bases, and 10 bases lay between the germline ends.

The rearrangement uses TRBV7-2 and TRBJ1-6; no firm D call. Trimming cost V 5 bases and J 13 bases, with 18 bases left between them. Germline-derived CDR1 and CDR2 are SGHTA and FQGNSA. The CDR3 loop spans 14 amino acids. The CDR3 nucleotides read TGTGCCAGCAGCCTCACCGGGGTCGATCAGCCCCTCCACTTT. It specifies CASSLTGVDQPLHF.

The chain uses TRBV5-1 and TRBJ1-1, with 11 bases lining up with TRBD1. The CDR3 is 16 residues long. V lost 4 bases and J lost 5; bases outside the gene matches: 10. Germline CDR1 reads SGHRS; CDR2 reads YFSETQ. The CDR3 spells CASSGTRDRGGTEAFF. The CDR3 nucleotides are TGCGCCAGCAGCGGAACCCGGGACAGGGGGGGGACTGAAGCTTTCTTT.

The sample holds a few counts of this clonotype. The V and J genes are TRBV3-2 and TRBJ2-7; the table assigns TRBD1, which was not confirmed against the DNA. TRBV3-2 has pseudogene status. The CDR3 consists of 15 residues. CDR3: CASSQEGQGSYEQYF. The CDR3 region has the DNA TGTGCCAGCAGCCAAGAGGGACAGGGTTCCTACGAGCAGTACTTC.

This chain joins TRBV12-3 or TRBV12-4 and TRBJ1-6; D ambiguous. The CDR3 is 13 amino acids. With 8 bases removed from V and 7 bases from J, the gap between germline ends came to 12 bases. DNA of the CDR3: TGTGCCAGCTTCGGGGTCTGGAATTCACCCCTCCACTTT. Translated, it gives CASFGVWNSPLHF.